What follows are 27 T cell receptor beta chains derived from one specimen sequenced in a study of blood T cell repertoires in COVID-19. Sequencing used immunoSEQ multiplex PCR; TCRdb keeps in-frame clones, though not all of them. The sample comprises roughly 130,000 clones, more than 75% of which are singletons, and under 4.5% rests with the top ten. Sequencing input: peripheral blood. The source is a man in his fifties with active COVID-19.

There are a few counts of this clone. The V and J genes are TRBV18 and TRBJ1-2; no firm D call. This CDR3 spans 13 amino acids. The V and J ends lost 3 bases and 6 bases respectively, with 11 bases between them. Germline V gives CDR1 KGHSH, CDR2 LQKENI. The CDR3 nucleotides read TGTGCCAGCTCACCGAAACTCACCGATGGCTACACCTTC. This translates into CASSPKLTDGYTF.

The chain is built from TRBV11-2 and TRBJ1-1, with TRBD1 matching over 8 bases. CDR3 size: 15 residues. CDR1 and CDR2 (germline): SGHAT, FQNNGV. With 0 bases clipped from V and 3 bases from J, the junction kept 3 bases outside the gene matches. The CDR3 DNA sequence: TGTGCCAGCAGCTTAGAGGGGACAGGTTACACTGAAGCTTTCTTT. Its protein is CASSLEGTGYTEAFF.

This clone has only one observation. The chain employs TRBV30 and TRBJ2-2; 10 bases align to TRBD2. Looked up from germline, CDR1 is GTSNPN and CDR2 is SVGIG (reference sequence). With V trimmed by 0 bases and J by 3 bases, 13 bases remained unmatched. The CDR3 runs to 19 residues. The CDR3 DNA reads as TGTGCCTGGAGTGTACAGGCTAGCGGGAGAAGGGTCGACACCGGGGAGCTGTTTTTT. This encodes CAWSVQASGRRVDTGELFF.

The chain carries TRBV6-6 and TRBJ1-5; a possible D gene is TRBD1 (5 bases). Germline-derived CDR1 and CDR2 are MNHNY and SVGAGI (reference sequence). Trimming took off 2 bases at V and 7 bases at J, with 12 bases between the two ends. The CDR3 spans 14 residues. The CDR3 sequence: CASSYRGGEQPQHF. CDR3 DNA sequence: TGTGCCAGCAGTTACCGAGGAGGGGAACAGCCCCAGCATTTT.

This clone was observed a few times. The CDR3 DNA reads TGTGCCAGCAGCCAAGGGGGCTCCAGTTCGAACTACTATGGCTACACCTTC. This translates into CASSQGGSSSNYYGYTF. The chain carries TRBV14 and TRBJ1-2, with a tentative D call TRBD1 (5 bases). Germline assignment: CDR1 SGHDN and CDR2 FVKESK. Trimming shortened V by 1 base and J by 3 bases, and 18 bases separated the two germline ends. CDR3 length equals 17 residues.

The rearrangement joins TRBV6-5 to TRBJ1-4; D is undetermined. The germline CDR1 and CDR2 sequences are MNHEY and SVGAGI. The CDR3 loop spans 14 amino acids. V was shortened by 6 bases and J by 3 bases, with 11 bases between the two germline ends. The CDR3 DNA reads TGTGCCAGCAGGGGCGGGAGAGCTAATGAAAAACTGTTTTTT. Protein product: CASRGGRANEKLFF.

This clone was recorded once. This chain joins TRBV6-2 or TRBV6-3 and TRBJ1-2, with no clear D. Germline CDR1 reads MNHEY; CDR2 reads SVGEGT. Trimming left V 4 bases short and J 5 bases short, with 8 bases between. This CDR3 has 12 residues. DNA of the CDR3: TGTGCCAGCAGTTTCGACGGGTATGGCTACACCTTC. This codes for CASSFDGYGYTF.

The chain employs TRBV4-1 and TRBJ2-1; D perhaps matches TRBD2 (6 bases). CDR3 length: 15 residues. From germline, CDR1 is MGHRA and CDR2 YSYEKL. V shed 6 bases and J shed 1 base, with 13 bases lying between them. The CDR3 protein is CASSEGGLSYNEQFF. The CDR3 DNA reads as TGCGCCAGCAGTGAGGGAGGCCTATCCTACAATGAGCAGTTCTTC.

V gene TRBV19 combines with J gene TRBJ1-5; 8 bases line up with TRBD1. This CDR3 is 15 amino acids long. Losses at the gene ends were 7 bases for V and 1 base for J; bases not matched to a gene: 6. Germline CDR1 is LNHDA and CDR2 is SQIVND (reference sequence). CDR3: CASTTTGGSNQPQHF. In DNA form, the CDR3 reads TGTGCCAGTACAACCACAGGGGGGAGCAATCAGCCCCAGCATTTT.

As to this clone: In the same sample, other DNA sequences code for this CDR3. The chain combines TRBV19 with TRBJ2-1; 7 bases fit TRBD2. CDR3 length equals 16 residues. J was trimmed by 0 bases and V by 0 bases; bases with no gene match: 2. The germline V gene has CDR1 LNHDA and CDR2 SQIVND (reference sequence). The CDR3 DNA is TGTGCCAGTAGTATAGAAGCGGGGAGCTCCTACAATGAGCAGTTCTTC. Translation gives CASSIEAGSSYNEQFF. The full variable domain, its missing parts supplied by reference TRBV19 and TRBJ2-1, is DGGITQSPKYLFRKEGQNVTLSCEQNLNHDAMYWYRQDPGQGLRLIYYSQIVNDFQKGDIAEGYSVSREKKESFPLTVTSAQKNPTAFYLCASSIEAGSSYNEQFFGPGTRLTVL.

This chain connects TRBV6-5 to TRBJ1-3; 7 positions match TRBD1. The trim removed 5 bases at V and 0 bases at J, leaving 4 bases unmatched. The CDR3 contains 15 residues. CDR1 is MNHEY, CDR2 SVGAGI, per germline. CDR3 nucleotide sequence: TGTGCCAGCAGTAGGACAGGCCCCTCTGGAAACACCATATATTTT. Translation gives CASSRTGPSGNTIYF.

This chain connects TRBV6-5 to TRBJ1-1; D call uncertain. The CDR3 spans 12 residues. Trimming pared 6 bases from V and 1 base from J, leaving 6 bases between. CDR1 is MNHEY and CDR2 is SVGAGI in the germline V gene. CDR3 in amino acids: CASSSENTEAFF. The CDR3 nucleotides read TGTGCCAGCAGCTCAGAGAACACTGAAGCTTTCTTT.

The chain has TRBV5-1 and TRBJ2-1, with TRBD1 identical over 8 bases. Germline values: CDR1 SGHRS, CDR2 YFSETQ. Trimming cost V 4 bases and J 9 bases; bases outside gene matches: 12. This CDR3 has 15 residues. CDR3 in DNA: TGCGCCAGCAGCCCCGGGCAGGGGGCTCGTAGTGAGCAGTTCTTC. Protein sequence: CASSPGQGARSEQFF.

In the case of this clone: The germline gene is not matched at one end of the junction; a read error may be the cause. This chain connects TRBV12-3 or TRBV12-4 to TRBJ2-7; TRBD1 is a possible D gene (5 bases). The CDR3 has 12 residues. CDR3 nucleotides: TGTGCCAGCAGTTTAGCGCGGCAGGGCAGGCACTTC. This encodes CASSLARQGRHF.

The rearrangement links TRBV4-1 to TRBJ2-7; D might be TRBD1 (6 bases). Trimming took off 1 base at V and 2 bases at J, with 15 bases between the two ends. The length of the CDR3 is 16 residues. In germline, CDR1 is MGHRA, CDR2 YSYEKL. The CDR3 coding sequence is TGCGCCAGCAGCCAAGGGACAGCTGGACGTCCCTACGAGCAGTACTTC. Its protein product is CASSQGTAGRPYEQYF.

The gene calls are TRBV12-3 or TRBV12-4 and TRBJ2-1; the match to TRBD1 covers 8 bases. This CDR3 has 13 amino acids. V trimming: 5 bases; J trimming: 3 bases; junction bases outside the gene matches: 0. In DNA, the CDR3 is TGTGCCAGCAGTGGACAGGGCTACAATGAGCAGTTCTTC. This translates into CASSGQGYNEQFF.

This rearrangement joins TRBV5-4 to TRBJ2-3; weak D call: TRBD2 (7 bases). Germline assignment: CDR1 SGHNT and CDR2 YYREEE (reference sequence). Trimming took off 0 bases at V and 0 bases at J, with 20 bases between the two ends. This CDR3 is 19 amino acids long. CDR3: CASSLVGGGGFLSTDTQYF. The CDR3 DNA is TGTGCCAGCAGCTTGGTTGGGGGAGGGGGTTTCCTAAGCACAGATACGCAGTATTTT.

This clone was observed a single time. The chain uses TRBV19 and TRBJ1-2; 8 bases align to TRBD1. After removal of 4 bases from V and 2 bases from J, the junction contained 6 bases not matched to a gene. Per the germline V gene, CDR1 is LNHDA and CDR2 is SQIVND (reference sequence). The CDR3 is 15 amino acids. The CDR3 DNA reads as TGTGCCAGTAGTAGACGGACAGGGTTCAACTATGGCTACACCTTC. Residues: CASSRRTGFNYGYTF.

This chain joins TRBV7-2 and TRBJ2-4; maybe TRBD1 (5 bases). Trimming left V 5 bases short and J 6 bases short, with 20 bases between. Germline CDR1 reads SGHTA; CDR2 reads FQGNSA. The CDR3 has 16 residues. Here the CDR3 reads CASSPQGPHAGNIQYF. CDR3 coding DNA: TGTGCCAGCAGCCCCCAGGGTCCCCACGCCGGAAACATTCAGTACTTC.

This clone occurred once. The CDR3 sequence is CASSSHRTRAGGEQFF. Here the CDR3 DNA reads TGCGCCAGCAGCTCCCACAGGACACGAGCGGGGGGAGAGCAGTTCTTC. The chain couples TRBV5-1 to TRBJ2-1, with TRBD2 matching over 9 bases. CDR3 length: 16 residues. Per the germline V gene, CDR1 is SGHRS and CDR2 is YFSETQ. The J segment lost 10 bases and the V segment lost 3 bases, leaving 14 bases of the junction unmatched.

The CDR3 sequence: CASSYGSGQETQYF. The CDR3 nucleotides read TGTGCCAGCAGTTACGGAAGCGGACAAGAGACCCAGTACTTC. V and J are TRBV6-5 and TRBJ2-5; the D gene is possibly TRBD2 (5 bases). Trimming removed 2 bases at V and 2 bases at J, with 9 bases between. CDR1 is MNHEY, CDR2 SVGAGI, per germline. This CDR3 spans 14 amino acids.

Here the CDR3 reads CATAFWGRDSYNEQFF. In DNA form, the CDR3 reads TGTGCCACCGCGTTTTGGGGGAGGGACTCCTACAATGAGCAGTTCTTC. The V gene is TRBV15, the J gene TRBJ2-1; TRBD2 agrees at 7 bases. The germline V gene encodes CDR1 LNHNV and CDR2 YYDKDF (reference sequence). J gave up 0 bases and V 8 bases, and 10 bases lay outside the gene matches. The CDR3 runs to 16 residues. The entire variable domain, with the rest obtained from reference TRBV15 and TRBJ2-1, is as follows: DAMVIQNPRYQVTQFGKPVTLSCSQTLNHNVMYWYQQKSSQAPKLLFHYYDKDFNNEADTPDNFQSRRPNTSFCFLDIRSPGLGDTAMYLCATAFWGRDSYNEQFFGPGTRLTVL.

The chain joins TRBV9 to TRBJ1-5; 8 positions agree with TRBD1. The CDR3 is made up of 15 amino acids. Trimming at V came to 3 bases and at J to 0 bases, leaving 2 bases not matched to a gene. Per the germline V gene, CDR1 is SGDLS and CDR2 is YYNGEE. The CDR3 protein is CASSGTGNSNQPQHF. DNA for the CDR3: TGTGCCAGCAGCGGGACAGGGAATAGCAATCAGCCCCAGCATTTT.

CDR3 sequence reads: CASSFLAGGFYEQYV. In DNA form, the CDR3 reads TGTGCCAGCAGCTTCCTAGCGGGAGGATTCTACGAGCAGTACGTC. The chain is built from TRBV5-6 and TRBJ2-7; the match to TRBD2 covers 11 bases. Germline V gene lookup returns CDR1 SGHDT and CDR2 YYEEEE. This CDR3 comprises 15 residues. Trimming took 2 bases from V and 3 from J; bases not matched to a gene: 4.

The gene calls are TRBV7-9 and TRBJ2-1; 10 bases are a match to TRBD2. The germline V gene encodes CDR1 SEHNR and CDR2 FQNEAQ (reference sequence). The length of the CDR3 is 15 residues. The junction had 7 bases not matched to a gene; V was cut back by 7 bases and J by 4 bases. The CDR3 here is CASTTRTSGYNEQFF. The CDR3 region has the DNA TGTGCCAGCACCACACGGACTAGCGGATACAATGAGCAGTTCTTC.

The CDR3 loop is CASSYGLYANTGELFF. For the CDR3, the DNA is TGTGCCAGCAGCTACGGTTTATACGCGAACACCGGGGAGCTGTTTTTT. The rearrangement links TRBV14 to TRBJ2-2; D call uncertain. Looked up from germline, CDR1 is SGHDN and CDR2 is FVKESK. The CDR3 has 16 residues. Trimming removed 5 bases at V and 0 bases at J, with 13 bases between.

V and J are TRBV11-2 and TRBJ2-7; D is undetermined. Trimming took off 3 bases at V and 3 bases at J, with 12 bases between the two ends. CDR3 length: 14 residues. Germline V gives CDR1 SGHAT, CDR2 FQNNGV. The CDR3 sequence is CASSFEQSLYEQYF. Written as DNA, the CDR3 is TGTGCCAGCAGCTTTGAACAGTCTCTCTACGAGCAGTACTTC. The full variable domain, its missing parts supplied by reference TRBV11-2 and TRBJ2-7, is EAGVAQSPRYKIIEKRQSVAFWCNPISGHATLYWYQQILGQGPKLLIQFQNNGVVDDSQLPKDRFSAERLKGVDSTLKIQPAKLEDSAVYLCASSFEQSLYEQYFGPGTRLTVT.